A selection of T cell receptor beta chains follows, all from one sample in a study of blood T cell repertoires in COVID-19. Assay used: immunoSEQ multiplex PCR; TCRdb lists only in-frame clones, some missing. The table shows more than 200,000 clones, with approximately 86% occurring only once. Sequencing was performed on PBMCs or T cells enriched from blood (not recorded which). The receptors come from a woman in her fifties or sixties who had recovered from COVID-19. The CDR3 runs from the conserved cysteine through the conserved F or W. A D gene is named only where the DNA matches it firmly.

j_call v_call d_call cdr3_aa cdr3_nt
TRBJ2-3 TRBV5-4 TRBD2 CASSEGLAGFTDTQYF TGTGCCAGCAGCGAGGGACTAGCGGGGTTCACAGATACGCAGTATTTT
TRBJ2-3 TRBV2 NA CASSVKPGSADTQYF TGTGCCAGCAGCGTAAAACCCGGGAGTGCAGATACGCAGTATTTT
TRBJ2-1 TRBV28 TRBD2 CASGLAGAYNEQFF TGTGCCAGCGGACTAGCGGGAGCCTACAATGAGCAGTTCTTC
TRBJ2-7 TRBV18 TRBD2 CASSPGGGVLYEQYF TGTGCCAGCTCACCAGGGGGAGGGGTCCTCTACGAGCAGTACTTC
TRBJ1-2 TRBV21-1 NA CARVREGFDYTF TGTGCCAGGGTTAGGGAGGGGTTTGACTACACCTTC
TRBJ2-1 TRBV11-1 NA CASSLGSSYNEQFF TGTGCCAGCAGCCTCGGGAGCTCCTACAATGAGCAGTTCTTC
TRBJ2-7 TRBV10-1 NA CASSESAGTSYEQYF TGCGCCAGCAGTGAGTCTGCGGGAACCTCCTACGAGCAGTACTTC
TRBJ2-5 TRBV9 NA CASSTRGPGETQYF TGTGCCAGCAGCACAAGAGGGCCAGGAGAGACCCAGTACTTC
TRBJ2-7 TRBV5-6 NA CASSHTLEGEQYF TGTGCCAGCAGCCATACCTTGGAGGGCGAGCAGTACTTC
TRBJ2-7 TRBV30 TRBD2 CATQLAGSYEQYF TGTGCCACTCAACTAGCGGGGTCCTACGAGCAGTACTTC
TRBJ1-1 TRBV3-1/TRBV3-2 TRBD1 CASSHRDRDTEAFF TGTGCCAGCAGCCACCGGGACAGGGACACTGAAGCTTTCTTT
TRBJ1-5 TRBV29-1 TRBD1 CSVATGASGNQPQHF TGCAGCGTTGCGACAGGGGCCTCGGGCAATCAGCCCCAGCATTTT
TRBJ2-2 TRBV5-6 NA CASSFSIRQGIGTGELFF TGTGCCAGCAGCTTTAGTATACGGCAGGGGATTGGGACCGGGGAGCTGTTTTTT